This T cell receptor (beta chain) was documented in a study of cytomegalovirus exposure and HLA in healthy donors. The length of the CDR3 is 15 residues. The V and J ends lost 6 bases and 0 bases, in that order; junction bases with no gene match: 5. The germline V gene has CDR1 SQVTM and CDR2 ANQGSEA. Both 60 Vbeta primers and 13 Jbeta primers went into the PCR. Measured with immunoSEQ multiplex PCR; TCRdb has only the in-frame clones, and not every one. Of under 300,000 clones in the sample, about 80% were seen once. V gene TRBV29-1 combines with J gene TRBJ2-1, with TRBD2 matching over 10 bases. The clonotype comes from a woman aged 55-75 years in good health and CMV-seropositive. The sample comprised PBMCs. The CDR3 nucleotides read TGCAGCGTAGCCGGGACTAGCGCCTCCTACAATGAGCAGTTCTTC. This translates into CSVAGTSASYNEQFF.